The 30 T cell receptor beta chains listed next were all sequenced from one sample in a study of blood T cell repertoires in COVID-19. Sequencing used immunoSEQ multiplex PCR; TCRdb keeps in-frame clones, though not all of them. The sample holds about 93,000 clones, almost 80% seen once. Sequenced sample: peripheral blood. These receptors were taken from a human donor in a cohort sampled during active COVID-19.

This clone was counted only a few times. The V call is TRBV6-5, the J call TRBJ2-3; 10 nucleotides agree with TRBD2. CDR1 and CDR2 (germline): MNHEY, SVGAGI. V lost 5 bases, J lost 0 bases, and 2 bases stayed unmatched. The CDR3 is 15 amino acids. The CDR3, as DNA: TGTGCCAGCAGTCTACTAGCGGGGAGCACAGATACGCAGTATTTT. Its translation: CASSLLAGSTDTQYF.

The chain employs TRBV18 and TRBJ1-2; TRBD1 agrees at 7 bases. With 3 bases clipped from V and 4 bases from J, the junction kept 2 bases outside the gene matches. This CDR3 is 13 amino acids long. Germline loops: CDR1 KGHSH, CDR2 LQKENI. CDR3 nucleotides: TGTGCCAGCTCACCTCAGGGGGGCTATGGCTACACCTTC. It yields the protein CASSPQGGYGYTF.

This clone showed up many times. The V gene is TRBV5-1, the J gene TRBJ2-1; D might be TRBD1 (5 bases). V shed 2 bases and J shed 4 bases, with 13 bases lying between them. The CDR3 is 15 residues long. The germline V gene has CDR1 SGHRS and CDR2 YFSETQ. CDR3 sequence (DNA): TGCGCCAGCAGCTTAGGCCACAGGATTTACAATGAGCAGTTCTTC. It specifies CASSLGHRIYNEQFF. Complete variable domain (other parts from reference TRBV5-1 and TRBJ2-1): KAGVTQTPRYLIKTRGQQVTLSCSPISGHRSVSWYQQTPGQGLQFLFEYFSETQRNKGNFPGRFSGRQFSNSRSEMNVSTLELGDSALYLCASSLGHRIYNEQFFGPGTRLTVL.

CDR3 in amino acids: CASSRGDSIQETQYF. The CDR3 DNA is TGTGCCAGTAGTAGAGGTGACAGTATCCAAGAGACCCAGTACTTC. The chain combines TRBV19 with TRBJ2-5; a possible D gene is TRBD1 (5 bases). Trimming took 4 bases from V and 1 from J, leaving 13 bases between them. Germline assignment: CDR1 LNHDA and CDR2 SQIVND (reference sequence). CDR3 length equals 15 residues.

This chain connects TRBV5-8 to TRBJ2-7; TRBD2 matches at 10 bases. The V segment lost 4 bases and the J segment 7 bases; nucleotides outside the gene matches: 11. Germline loops: CDR1 SGHTS, CDR2 YDEGEE. The CDR3 is made up of 15 amino acids. CDR3 bases: TGTGCCAGCAGCCTCCGGCTACTAGCGGGAAAAGAGCAGTACTTC. As protein: CASSLRLLAGKEQYF.

This chain links TRBV5-1 with TRBJ1-2; 8 bases are shared with TRBD1. The CDR3 consists of 15 residues. J lost 2 bases, V lost 0 bases, and 3 bases had no gene match. The germline gives CDR1 SGHRS, CDR2 YFSETQ. CDR3 nucleotides: TGCGCCAGCAGCTTGGGGACAGGGAAGAACTATGGCTACACCTTC. It specifies CASSLGTGKNYGYTF.

The chain employs TRBV5-1 and TRBJ2-3; a weak D match, TRBD2 (7 bases). The V and J ends lost 3 bases and 2 bases respectively, with 31 bases between them. This CDR3 is built from 21 residues. Germline CDR1 and CDR2: SGHRS and YFSETQ. The CDR3 reads CASSWVMGGGVPRSNTDTQYF. As DNA, the CDR3 is TGCGCCAGCAGCTGGGTTATGGGCGGGGGCGTTCCCCGATCCAACACAGATACGCAGTATTTT. Filled out from reference TRBV5-1 and TRBJ2-3, the complete variable domain reads KAGVTQTPRYLIKTRGQQVTLSCSPISGHRSVSWYQQTPGQGLQFLFEYFSETQRNKGNFPGRFSGRQFSNSRSEMNVSTLELGDSALYLCASSWVMGGGVPRSNTDTQYFGPGTRLTVL.

The chain uses TRBV19 and TRBJ1-6; 11 positions agree with TRBD1. The V segment lost 6 bases and the J segment 10 bases; nucleotides outside the gene matches: 8. In germline, CDR1 is LNHDA, CDR2 SQIVND (reference sequence). The CDR3 is 15 residues long. CDR3 protein: CASSNPGQGGSPLHF. The CDR3 region has the DNA TGTGCCAGTAGCAACCCGGGACAGGGGGGATCACCCCTCCACTTT.

V is TRBV15 and J is TRBJ1-3; D might be TRBD1 (6 bases). In germline, CDR1 is LNHNV, CDR2 YYDKDF (reference sequence). Trimming left V 6 bases short and J 1 base short, with 10 bases between. The CDR3 has 14 amino acids. For the CDR3, the DNA is TGTGCCACCAGTCCACAGGGATCTGGAAACACCATATATTTT. This codes for CATSPQGSGNTIYF.

The chain employs TRBV19 and TRBJ2-4, with 8 positions matching TRBD1. Germline V gene data show CDR1 as LNHDA and CDR2 as SQIVND (reference sequence). This CDR3 is built from 16 residues. Losses at the gene ends were 5 bases for V and 3 bases for J; bases not matched to a gene: 9. The DNA of the CDR3 is TGTGCCAGTAGTGACTTCAGGGGGCCCGACAAAAACATTCAGTACTTC. Protein sequence: CASSDFRGPDKNIQYF.

This sequence joins TRBV6-6 and TRBJ2-3; the D gene is possibly TRBD2 (5 bases). This CDR3 has 14 residues. Trimming shortened V by 2 bases and J by 5 bases, and 11 bases separated the two germline ends. CDR1 and CDR2 (germline): MNHNY, SVGAGI (reference sequence). The CDR3 DNA reads as TGTGCCAGCAGTTACCAAGCCGGGAAAGATACGCAGTATTTT. It translates to CASSYQAGKDTQYF.

This clone was found a few times. The rearrangement joins TRBV15 to TRBJ1-4; 8 bases match TRBD1. V was clipped by 1 base and J by 1 base; unmatched bases: 2. CDR1 and CDR2 from the germline V gene are LNHNV and YYDKDF (reference sequence). There are 16 residues in the CDR3. This chain's CDR3 is CATSRAGTGTNEKLFF. The CDR3 DNA is TGTGCCACCAGCAGAGCTGGGACAGGAACTAATGAAAAACTGTTTTTT.

The CDR3 sequence: CASSPHQGAYTDTQYF. CDR3 coding DNA: TGTGCCAGCAGCCCCCACCAGGGGGCGTACACAGATACGCAGTATTTT. The chain couples TRBV11-1 to TRBJ2-3; TRBD1 matches 8 bases. Germline V gives CDR1 SGHAT, CDR2 FQDESV (reference sequence). V lost 5 bases and J lost 2; bases outside the gene matches: 9. There are 16 residues in the CDR3.

The chain has TRBV19 and TRBJ2-1, with 9 nucleotides matching TRBD1. This CDR3 is 15 amino acids long. The ends lost 2 bases at V and 13 bases at J; junction bases unmatched: 12. Per the germline V gene, CDR1 is LNHDA and CDR2 is SQIVND (reference sequence). Written as DNA, the CDR3 is TGTGCCAGTAGTATAACTCCGGACAGGGGAGGCCTACAGTTCTTC. This sequence encodes CASSITPDRGGLQFF.

The chain links TRBV21-1 to TRBJ2-3; the table calls TRBD2, which could not be checked here. TRBV21-1 is reported as a pseudogene. The CDR3 is made up of 11 amino acids. The DNA of the CDR3 is TGTGCCTCCTCTAGCACAGATACGCAGTATTTT. Its protein is CASSSTDTQYF.

The rearrangement links TRBV2 to TRBJ2-2, with 7 bases fitting TRBD1. Trimming removed 5 bases from V and 5 bases from J; junction bases left unmatched: 8. The germline gives CDR1 SNHLY, CDR2 FYNNEI. There are 15 residues in the CDR3. The CDR3 coding sequence is TGTGCCAGCAGTCTTGACAGGGCAGAAACCGGGGAGCTGTTTTTT. Amino acids: CASSLDRAETGELFF.

V is TRBV29-1 and J is TRBJ1-4; perhaps TRBD1 as D (5 bases). Trimming removed 5 bases from V and 0 bases from J, with 10 bases in between. Germline V lookup: CDR1 SQVTM, CDR2 ANQGSEA. CDR3 length: 14 amino acids. The CDR3 nucleotides are TGCAGCGTTAGGGGTCTTGCAACTAATGAAAAACTGTTTTTT. Translating it yields CSVRGLATNEKLFF.

The V gene is TRBV28, the J gene TRBJ1-5, with 7 nucleotides matching TRBD1. V was clipped by 6 bases and J by 0 bases; unmatched bases: 5. CDR1 is MDHEN and CDR2 is SYDVKM in the germline V gene. The CDR3 loop spans 15 amino acids. The chain's CDR3 is CASSSRGTSNQPQHF. The CDR3 nucleotides are TGTGCCAGCAGCTCCAGGGGGACTAGCAATCAGCCCCAGCATTTT.

V and J are TRBV29-1 and TRBJ2-6; D not certain. Trimming shortened V by 6 bases and J by 3 bases, and 6 bases separated the two germline ends. The CDR3 extends over 12 amino acids. Germline CDR1 reads SQVTM; CDR2 reads ANQGSEA. Here the CDR3 reads CSVRVGANVLTF. CDR3 in DNA: TGCAGCGTACGGGTTGGGGCCAACGTCCTGACTTTC.

This clone appeared a single time. The chain uses TRBV7-9 and TRBJ1-2; 7 positions agree with TRBD1. With V trimmed by 5 bases and J by 7 bases, 7 bases remained unmatched. Germline V CDR1 and CDR2: SEHNR, FQNEAQ (reference sequence). The CDR3 is 13 amino acids. The CDR3 is CASSEPHRGGYTF. DNA of the CDR3: TGTGCCAGCAGCGAGCCTCACAGGGGTGGCTACACCTTC.

This clone was seen a single time. This sequence joins TRBV9 and TRBJ2-3, with 7 bases aligning to TRBD2. The CDR3 sequence is 14 residues long. Trimming removed 7 bases from V and 4 bases from J; junction bases left unmatched: 9. Germline lookup yields CDR1 SGDLS and CDR2 YYNGEE. For the CDR3, the DNA is TGTGCCAGCCAGAAGACTAGCCCGTCAGATACGCAGTATTTT. As protein: CASQKTSPSDTQYF. The complete variable domain, with remaining parts taken from reference TRBV9 and TRBJ2-3, reads DSGVTQTPKHLITATGQRVTLRCSPRSGDLSVYWYQQSLDQGLQFLIQYYNGEERAKGNILERFSAQQFPDLHSELNLSSLELGDSALYFCASQKTSPSDTQYFGPGTRLTVL.

CDR3 sequence: CASSFALYEQYF. The CDR3 DNA follows: TGTGCCAGCAGTTTCGCGCTCTACGAGCAGTACTTC. The genes are TRBV6-6 and TRBJ2-7, with D unresolved. Germline CDR1 and CDR2: MNHNY and SVGAGI (reference sequence). The germline V and J ends were trimmed by 4 bases and 3 bases, with 7 bases remaining between them. The CDR3 extends over 12 amino acids.

The chain couples TRBV10-2 to TRBJ1-6; D may be TRBD1 (5 bases). V lost 2 bases to trimming and J lost 12 bases, with 8 bases between them. The CDR3 covers 12 residues. CDR1 and CDR2 (germline): WSHSY, SAAADI. The CDR3, as DNA: TGCGCCAGCAGTGAGCTAGGGGTACCCCTCCACTTT. Its protein is CASSELGVPLHF.

The chain has TRBV2 and TRBJ1-1; D gene uncertain. The V and J ends lost 6 bases and 0 bases respectively, with 5 bases between them. The CDR3 runs 12 residues. Germline assignment: CDR1 SNHLY and CDR2 FYNNEI. The CDR3 DNA reads TGTGCCAGCAGAAATATGAACACTGAAGCTTTCTTT. This codes for CASRNMNTEAFF.

This rearrangement joins TRBV18 to TRBJ2-2; 7 bases match TRBD2. Trimming at V came to 3 bases and at J to 4 bases, leaving 2 bases not matched to a gene. The CDR3 contains 14 residues. CDR1 KGHSH and CDR2 LQKENI come from the germline V gene. CDR3 sequence: CASSPREGTGELFF. The CDR3 DNA is TGTGCCAGCTCACCGAGGGAGGGCACCGGGGAGCTGTTTTTT.

This clone was counted a few times. This chain connects TRBV11-3 to TRBJ2-1, with a possible D match to TRBD2 (6 bases). There are 14 residues in the CDR3. Trimming stripped 1 base from V and 8 bases from J, with 12 bases between. Germline V CDR1 and CDR2: SGHNT, YENEEA. The CDR3 DNA reads as TGTGCCAGCAGCTTAGCGGACGGGAGTCATGAGCAGTTCTTC. Its translation: CASSLADGSHEQFF.

J is TRBJ2-1 and V is TRBV7-6; 16 bases line up with TRBD2. Germline V lookup: CDR1 SGHVS, CDR2 FNYEAQ. The CDR3 is 20 residues long. After removal of 2 bases from V and 1 base from J, the junction contained 8 bases not matched to a gene. The CDR3 DNA sequence: TGTGCCAGCAGCTTATCGGGACTAGCGGGGGGGCTCGGGTCCTACAATGAGCAGTTCTTC. As protein: CASSLSGLAGGLGSYNEQFF.

This sequence joins TRBV14 and TRBJ2-2; D remains ambiguous. This CDR3 has 13 amino acids. Germline lookup yields CDR1 SGHDN and CDR2 FVKESK. V was pared by 6 bases and J by 4 bases, with 9 bases between. The CDR3 DNA is TGTGCCAGCAGAATGGCGGCCACCGGGGAGCTGTTTTTT. Protein product: CASRMAATGELFF.

This chain connects TRBV6-4 to TRBJ2-2; 8 nucleotides align to TRBD1. V trimming: 6 bases; J trimming: 7 bases; junction bases outside the gene matches: 4. The CDR3 covers 13 residues. Per the germline V gene, CDR1 is MRHNA and CDR2 is SNTAGT. The CDR3 protein is CASSAGGIGELFF. CDR3 coding DNA: TGTGCCAGCAGCGCAGGGGGCATCGGGGAGCTGTTTTTT.

CDR3 nucleotides: TGTGCCAGCAGTACCGGACACAGGGGTTCGGGGCAGCCCCAGCATTTT. This sequence encodes CASSTGHRGSGQPQHF. The chain employs TRBV28 and TRBJ1-5; TRBD1 aligns across 7 bases. The CDR3 sequence is 16 residues long. V gave up 5 bases and J gave up 7 bases; unmatched junction bases: 14. Germline values: CDR1 MDHEN, CDR2 SYDVKM.